Below, 16 T cell receptor beta chains from the same sample are listed, as sequenced in a study of T cells in narcolepsy. Clones were read by immunoSEQ multiplex PCR, and TCRdb kept only the in-frame ones, dropping some. The sample shows under 35,000 clones, more than 75% of them seen only once. The sample consisted of CD45RA- memory CD4+ T cells from PBMCs. The receptors derive from a human donor with narcolepsy.

This clone was counted a few times. The chain links TRBV23-1 to TRBJ2-7; tentatively, D is TRBD1 or TRBD2 (8 bases each). TRBV23-1 qualifies as an ORF whose function is uncertain. V was cut by 2 bases and J by 0 bases, with 26 bases left in between. The CDR3 consists of 20 residues. The CDR3 region has the DNA TGCGCCAGCAGTCAAAACTCCACAGGGGGTAGGACTAGCATCTCCTACGAGCAGTACTTC. Protein sequence: CASSQNSTGGRTSISYEQYF.

The chain links TRBV13 to TRBJ2-1; 13 bases map to TRBD2. CDR3 length equals 16 residues. Germline lookup yields CDR1 PRHDT and CDR2 FYEKMQ (reference sequence). Germline trimming cut 4 bases from V and 8 bases from J; bases unmatched to any gene: 8. CDR3 nucleotide sequence: TGTGCCAGCAGCTCCGGGACTAGCGGGAAGTGGTATGAGCAGTTCTTC. It is translated as CASSSGTSGKWYEQFF.

This clone was seen a handful of times. The V call is TRBV5-1, the J call TRBJ2-4, with TRBD1 matching 7 bases. The trim removed 0 bases at V and 8 bases at J, leaving 5 bases unmatched. Germline V gives CDR1 SGHRS, CDR2 YFSETQ. The CDR3 has 14 residues. In DNA form, the CDR3 reads TGCGCCAGCAGCTTGGGACAGGGAAGGGACATTCAGTACTTC. This encodes CASSLGQGRDIQYF.

The chain combines TRBV27 with TRBJ2-7, with D tentatively TRBD2 (5 bases). Germline V lookup: CDR1 MNHEY, CDR2 SMNVEV (reference sequence). Deletions cut 5 bases from V and 4 bases from J, with 18 bases between. The length of the CDR3 is 15 residues. The CDR3: CASSPRPGVSYEQYF. The DNA for the CDR3 is TGTGCCAGCAGTCCCCGGCCCGGGGTGTCATACGAGCAGTACTTC.

There are a few counts of this clone. This CDR3 reads CASSYSDSNGYTF. CDR3 nucleotides: TGTGCCAGCAGTTACTCTGACAGTAATGGCTACACCTTC. The chain joins TRBV6-6 to TRBJ1-2, with D maybe TRBD1 (5 bases). V was shortened by 0 bases and J by 6 bases, with 8 bases between the two germline ends. From germline, CDR1 is MNHNY and CDR2 SVGAGI (reference sequence). The CDR3 covers 13 residues.

The chain is built from TRBV28 and TRBJ1-2, with a tentative D call TRBD1 (6 bases). The germline V gene has CDR1 MDHEN and CDR2 SYDVKM. This CDR3 is 11 amino acids long. CDR3 sequence reads: CAGGGSYGYTF. Here the CDR3 DNA reads TGTGCTGGGGGCGGTTCCTATGGCTACACCTTC.

The chain has TRBV6-6 and TRBJ1-2; D perhaps matches TRBD1 (5 bases). The V end lost 0 bases, the J end lost 2 bases, and 10 bases lay between the germline ends. This CDR3 is 15 amino acids long. The germline V gene encodes CDR1 MNHNY and CDR2 SVGAGI (reference sequence). CDR3 nucleotides: TGTGCCAGCAGTTACTCGGCAGGGTGGAACTATGGCTACACCTTC. This gives the protein CASSYSAGWNYGYTF.

This clone appeared a single time. The genes are TRBV13 and TRBJ2-5; TRBD1 aligns across 7 bases. Germline V CDR1 and CDR2: PRHDT, FYEKMQ (reference sequence). The ends lost 5 bases at V and 2 bases at J; junction bases unmatched: 5. This CDR3 comprises 14 residues. The CDR3, as DNA: TGTGCCAGCAGCACCAACAGGGGACAAGAGACCCAGTACTTC. This codes for CASSTNRGQETQYF.

The chain couples TRBV6-6 to TRBJ1-2, with D unclear. This CDR3 region has 14 residues. Trimming removed 8 bases at V and 4 bases at J, with 17 bases between. CDR1 MNHNY and CDR2 SVGAGI come from the germline V gene (reference sequence). The CDR3 DNA reads as TGTGCCAGCTCGCGTGGCAGTATTGGCTATGGCTACACCTTC. Translated: CASSRGSIGYGYTF.

The chain is built from TRBV27 and TRBJ2-3; TRBD2 aligns across 10 bases. The CDR3 is 16 residues long. CDR1 is MNHEY and CDR2 is SMNVEV in the germline V gene (reference sequence). J was trimmed by 0 bases and V by 6 bases; bases with no gene match: 6. CDR3 residues: CASRHLTSGSTDTQYF. CDR3 coding DNA: TGTGCCAGCAGACACCTGACTAGCGGGAGCACAGATACGCAGTATTTT.

The V and J genes are TRBV19 and TRBJ1-1; D perhaps matches TRBD1 (5 bases). This CDR3 is built from 13 residues. Germline CDR1 LNHDA, CDR2 SQIVND (reference sequence). V lost 3 bases and J lost 3, with 8 bases in between. CDR3 residues: CASSMDKDTEAFF. DNA for the CDR3: TGTGCCAGTAGTATGGACAAGGACACTGAAGCTTTCTTT.

This CDR3 reads CASSGRVPTEAFF. CDR3 in DNA: TGTGCCAGCAGCGGCAGGGTTCCAACTGAAGCTTTCTTT. The chain carries TRBV14 and TRBJ1-1; possible D gene TRBD1, 5 bases. Deletions cut 5 bases from V and 5 bases from J, with 12 bases between. Germline loops: CDR1 SGHDN, CDR2 FVKESK. This CDR3 contains 13 residues.

This clone is a singleton in its sample. V usage is TRBV18 and J usage is TRBJ1-5, with a possible D match to TRBD1 (6 bases). The CDR3 spans 14 residues. Germline CDR1 and CDR2: KGHSH and LQKENI. V was shortened by 3 bases and J by 7 bases, with 13 bases between the two germline ends. CDR3 sequence reads: CASSPGTQLQPQHF. CDR3 sequence (DNA): TGTGCCAGCTCACCGGGGACACAGCTGCAGCCCCAGCATTTT.

This clone has more than one count but fewer than ten. The chain combines TRBV27 with TRBJ1-2; weak D call: TRBD1 (5 bases). The CDR3 runs to 14 residues. V lost 5 bases, J lost 5 bases, and 15 bases lay in between. Germline-derived CDR1 and CDR2 are MNHEY and SMNVEV (reference sequence). CDR3 protein: CASSPLEEGYGYTF. The CDR3 bases are TGTGCCAGCAGTCCCCTGGAAGAGGGGTATGGCTACACCTTC.

V usage is TRBV7-6 and J usage is TRBJ2-7; D is unclear. V was trimmed by 4 bases and J by 3 bases, leaving 13 bases between them. Germline CDR1 is SGHVS and CDR2 is FNYEAQ. CDR3 size: 14 residues. The CDR3 reads CASSSPATYYEQYF. CDR3 bases: TGTGCCAGCAGCTCGCCAGCTACCTACTACGAGCAGTACTTC.

The chain links TRBV6-1 to TRBJ2-7, with 13 bases that match TRBD2. Germline CDR1 is MNHNS and CDR2 is SASEGT. This CDR3 has 15 amino acids. With V trimmed by 7 bases and J by 3 bases, 6 bases remained unmatched. CDR3 nucleotide sequence: TGTGCCAGCACCCGGACTAGCGGGAGTAGCTACGAGCAGTACTTC. It specifies CASTRTSGSSYEQYF.